This T cell receptor (beta chain) was obtained from a study of T cells after yellow fever vaccination. General study points: Although most clonotypes did not, a small share appeared in both CD4 and CD8 compartments. At 95% to 98% for CD4 and about 91% for CD8, most primary-vaccination clones showed up again after the booster.

To note about this clonotype: Its antigen is as yet unknown. A read error may explain this, as a much larger clone is one base away.

Generation of TCR cDNA used 5'RACE template switching (which added a universal primer site and UMIs). One entry per CDR3 protein results from TCRdb running MiXCR on the 5' RACE reads. This sample yields 90,000 to 130,000 distinct CDR3 sequences, of which around 8.6% are seen a single time; 25% belongs to the top ten. CDR3 length equals 15 residues. Germline CDR1 is MNHEY and CDR2 is SMNVEV (reference sequence). Material: CD8+ T cells sorted from PBMCs, obtained 45 days after the yellow fever booster vaccination. V and J are TRBV27 and TRBJ1-1; TRBD1 agrees at 7 bases. This TCR came from a man aged 30-40 years who received the YFV17D yellow fever vaccine. The DNA for the CDR3 is TGTGCCAGCAGTTGGGGGACAGCAATGAACACTGAAGATTTCTTT. It codes for CASSWGTAMNTEDFF.